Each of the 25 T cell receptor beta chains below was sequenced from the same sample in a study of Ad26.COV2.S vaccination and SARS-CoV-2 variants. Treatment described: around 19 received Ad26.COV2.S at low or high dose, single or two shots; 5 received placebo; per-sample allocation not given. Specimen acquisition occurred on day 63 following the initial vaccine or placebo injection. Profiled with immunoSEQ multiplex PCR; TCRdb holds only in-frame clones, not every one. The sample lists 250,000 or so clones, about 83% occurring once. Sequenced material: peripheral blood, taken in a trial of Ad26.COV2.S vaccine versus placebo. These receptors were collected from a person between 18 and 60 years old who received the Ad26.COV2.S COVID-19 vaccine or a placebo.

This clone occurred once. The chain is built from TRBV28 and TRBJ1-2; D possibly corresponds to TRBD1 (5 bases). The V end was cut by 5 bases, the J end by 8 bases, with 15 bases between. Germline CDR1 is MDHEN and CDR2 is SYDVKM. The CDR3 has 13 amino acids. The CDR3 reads CASSRDGTTGYTF. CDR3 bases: TGTGCCAGCAGTCGCGATGGGACCACGGGCTACACCTTC.

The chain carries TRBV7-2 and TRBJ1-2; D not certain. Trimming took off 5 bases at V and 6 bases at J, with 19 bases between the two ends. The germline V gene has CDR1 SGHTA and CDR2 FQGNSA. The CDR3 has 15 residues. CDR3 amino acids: CASSPTDKLLNGYTF. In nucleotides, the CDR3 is TGTGCCAGCAGCCCCACCGACAAGCTTTTAAATGGCTACACCTTC. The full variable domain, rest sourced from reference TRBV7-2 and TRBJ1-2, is GAGVSQSPSNKVTEKGKDVELRCDPISGHTALYWYRQSLGQGLEFLIYFQGNSAPDKSGLPSDRFSAERTGGSVSTLTIQRTQQEDSAVYLCASSPTDKLLNGYTFGSGTRLTVV.

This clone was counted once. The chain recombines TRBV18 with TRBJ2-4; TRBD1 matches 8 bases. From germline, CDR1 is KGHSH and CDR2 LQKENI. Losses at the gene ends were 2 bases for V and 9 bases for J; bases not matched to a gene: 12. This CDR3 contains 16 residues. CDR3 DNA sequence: TGTGCCAGCTCACCAACGGGACAGGCAGGAAAGAGCATTCAGTACTTC. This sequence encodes CASSPTGQAGKSIQYF.

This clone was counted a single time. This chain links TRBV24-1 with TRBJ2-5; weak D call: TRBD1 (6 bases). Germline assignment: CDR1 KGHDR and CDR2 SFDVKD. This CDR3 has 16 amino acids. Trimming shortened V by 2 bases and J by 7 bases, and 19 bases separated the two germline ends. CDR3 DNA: TGTGCCACCAGTGATTCGCGTACAGGGCTGAAAGGGACCCAGTACTTC. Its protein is CATSDSRTGLKGTQYF.

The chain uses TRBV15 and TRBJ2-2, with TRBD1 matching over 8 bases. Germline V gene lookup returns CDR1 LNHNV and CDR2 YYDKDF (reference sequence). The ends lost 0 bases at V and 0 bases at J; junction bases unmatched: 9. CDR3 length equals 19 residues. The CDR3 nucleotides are TGTGCCACCAGCAGAGAATATCAAGGGACAGGAACGAACACCGGGGAGCTGTTTTTT. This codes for CATSREYQGTGTNTGELFF.

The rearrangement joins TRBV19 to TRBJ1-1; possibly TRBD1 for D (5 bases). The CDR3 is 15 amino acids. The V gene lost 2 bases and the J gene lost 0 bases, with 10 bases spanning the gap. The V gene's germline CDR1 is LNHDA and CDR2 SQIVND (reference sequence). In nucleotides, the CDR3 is TGTGCCAGTAGTATAACAGGAGGCATGAACACTGAAGCTTTCTTT. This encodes CASSITGGMNTEAFF.

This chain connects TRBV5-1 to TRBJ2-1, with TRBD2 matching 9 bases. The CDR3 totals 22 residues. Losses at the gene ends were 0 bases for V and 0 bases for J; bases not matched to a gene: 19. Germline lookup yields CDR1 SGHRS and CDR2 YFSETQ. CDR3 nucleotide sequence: TGCGCCAGCAGCTTGGGTCCCGAGTTACGAGCGGGAGGACCGAGCTCCTACAATGAGCAGTTCTTC. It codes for CASSLGPELRAGGPSSYNEQFF.

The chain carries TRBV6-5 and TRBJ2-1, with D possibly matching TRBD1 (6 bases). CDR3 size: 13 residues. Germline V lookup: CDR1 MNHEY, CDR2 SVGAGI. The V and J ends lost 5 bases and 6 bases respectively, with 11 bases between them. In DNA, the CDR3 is TGTGCCAGCAGTCCCGGACAGTTCAATGAGCAGTTCTTC. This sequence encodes CASSPGQFNEQFF.

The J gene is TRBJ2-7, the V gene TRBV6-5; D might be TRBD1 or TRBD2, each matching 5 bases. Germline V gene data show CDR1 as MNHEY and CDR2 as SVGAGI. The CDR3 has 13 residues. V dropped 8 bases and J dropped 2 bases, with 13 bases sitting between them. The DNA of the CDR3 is TGTGCCAGCGCGGACGGGGCCCCCTACGAGCAGTACTTC. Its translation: CASADGAPYEQYF.

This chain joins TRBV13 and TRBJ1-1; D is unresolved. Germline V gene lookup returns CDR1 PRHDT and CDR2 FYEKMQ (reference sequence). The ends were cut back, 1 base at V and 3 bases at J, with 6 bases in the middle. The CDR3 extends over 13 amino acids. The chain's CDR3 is CASSLARDTEAFF. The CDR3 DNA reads TGTGCCAGCAGCTTAGCTAGGGACACTGAAGCTTTCTTT.

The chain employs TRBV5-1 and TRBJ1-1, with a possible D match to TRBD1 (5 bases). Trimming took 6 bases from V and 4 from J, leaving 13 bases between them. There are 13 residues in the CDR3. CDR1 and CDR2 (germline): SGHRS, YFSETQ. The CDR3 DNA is TGCGCCAGCATGGGGCAGTTAGGCACTGAAGCTTTCTTT. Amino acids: CASMGQLGTEAFF. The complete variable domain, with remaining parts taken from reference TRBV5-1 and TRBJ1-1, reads KAGVTQTPRYLIKTRGQQVTLSCSPISGHRSVSWYQQTPGQGLQFLFEYFSETQRNKGNFPGRFSGRQFSNSRSEMNVSTLELGDSALYLCASMGQLGTEAFFGQGTRLTVV.

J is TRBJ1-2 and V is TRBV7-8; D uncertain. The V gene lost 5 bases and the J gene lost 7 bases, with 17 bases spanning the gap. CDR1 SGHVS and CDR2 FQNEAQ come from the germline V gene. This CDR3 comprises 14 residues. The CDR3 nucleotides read TGTGCCAGCAGCGCCTACAGAGGAAGGCTTGGCTACACCTTC. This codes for CASSAYRGRLGYTF.

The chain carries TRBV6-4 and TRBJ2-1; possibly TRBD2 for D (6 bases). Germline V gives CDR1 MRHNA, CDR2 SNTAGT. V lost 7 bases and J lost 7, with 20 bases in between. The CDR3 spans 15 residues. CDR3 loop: CASTPEAGSRNEQFF. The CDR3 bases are TGTGCCAGCACCCCGGAAGCGGGTAGCCGGAATGAGCAGTTCTTC.

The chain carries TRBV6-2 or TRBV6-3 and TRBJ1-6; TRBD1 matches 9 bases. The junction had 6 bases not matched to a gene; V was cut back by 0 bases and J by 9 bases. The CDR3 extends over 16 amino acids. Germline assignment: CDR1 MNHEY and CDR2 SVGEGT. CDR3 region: CASSYSNRGRVSPLHF. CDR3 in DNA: TGTGCCAGCAGTTACTCGAACAGGGGGCGGGTTTCACCCCTCCACTTT.

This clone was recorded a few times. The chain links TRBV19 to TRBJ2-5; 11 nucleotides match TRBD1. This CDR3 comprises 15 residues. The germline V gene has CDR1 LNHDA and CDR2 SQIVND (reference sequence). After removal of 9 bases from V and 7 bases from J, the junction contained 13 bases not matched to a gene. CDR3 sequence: CASTSGTGGSGTQYF. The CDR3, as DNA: TGTGCCAGCACCTCCGGGACAGGGGGTAGCGGGACCCAGTACTTC.

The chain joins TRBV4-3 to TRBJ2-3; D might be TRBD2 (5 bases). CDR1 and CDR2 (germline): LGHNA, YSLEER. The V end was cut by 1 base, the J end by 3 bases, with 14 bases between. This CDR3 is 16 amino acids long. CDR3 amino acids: CASSQARGPLTDTQYF. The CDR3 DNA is TGCGCCAGCAGCCAAGCTCGCGGGCCGCTAACAGATACGCAGTATTTT.

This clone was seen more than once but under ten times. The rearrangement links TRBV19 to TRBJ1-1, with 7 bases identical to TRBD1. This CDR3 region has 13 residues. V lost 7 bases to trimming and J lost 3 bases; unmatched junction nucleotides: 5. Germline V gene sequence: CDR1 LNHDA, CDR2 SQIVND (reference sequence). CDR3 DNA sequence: TGTGCCAGTAAAAGGGACAGATACACTGAAGCTTTCTTT. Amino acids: CASKRDRYTEAFF. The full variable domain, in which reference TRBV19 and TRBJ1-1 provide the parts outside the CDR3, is DGGITQSPKYLFRKEGQNVTLSCEQNLNHDAMYWYRQDPGQGLRLIYYSQIVNDFQKGDIAEGYSVSREKKESFPLTVTSAQKNPTAFYLCASKRDRYTEAFFGQGTRLTVV.

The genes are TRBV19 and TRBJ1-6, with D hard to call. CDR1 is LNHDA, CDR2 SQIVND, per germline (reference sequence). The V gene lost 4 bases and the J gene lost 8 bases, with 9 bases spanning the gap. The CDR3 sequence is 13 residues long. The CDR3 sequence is CASSTGRDSPLHF. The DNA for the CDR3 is TGTGCCAGTAGTACTGGACGAGATTCACCCCTCCACTTT.

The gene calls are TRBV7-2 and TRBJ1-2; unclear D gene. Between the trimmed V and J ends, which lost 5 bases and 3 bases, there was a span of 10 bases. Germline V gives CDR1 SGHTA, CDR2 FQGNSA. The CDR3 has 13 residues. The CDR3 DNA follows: TGTGCCAGCAGCCCCCTAGTGGACTATGGCTACACCTTC. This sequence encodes CASSPLVDYGYTF.

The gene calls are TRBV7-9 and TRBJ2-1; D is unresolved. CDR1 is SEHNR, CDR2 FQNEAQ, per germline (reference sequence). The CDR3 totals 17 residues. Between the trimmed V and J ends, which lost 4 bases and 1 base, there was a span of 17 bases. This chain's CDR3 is CASSSRLPELSYNEQFF. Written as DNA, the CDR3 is TGTGCCAGCAGCTCCCGCCTGCCGGAGTTGTCCTACAATGAGCAGTTCTTC.

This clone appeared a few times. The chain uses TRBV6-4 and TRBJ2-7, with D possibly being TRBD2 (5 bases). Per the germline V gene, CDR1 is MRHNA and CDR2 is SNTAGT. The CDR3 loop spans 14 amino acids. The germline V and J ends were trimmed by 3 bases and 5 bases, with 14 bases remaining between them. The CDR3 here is CASSEERSRDEQYV. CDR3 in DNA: TGTGCCAGCAGTGAGGAGCGGAGTCGGGACGAGCAGTACGTC.

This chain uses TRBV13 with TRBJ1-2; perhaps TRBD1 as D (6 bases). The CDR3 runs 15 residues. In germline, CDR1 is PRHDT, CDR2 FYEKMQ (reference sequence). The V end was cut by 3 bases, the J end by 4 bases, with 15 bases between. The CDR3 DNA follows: TGTGCCAGCAGCTTCGGTCGGGGGCTGGTCTATGGCTACACCTTC. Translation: CASSFGRGLVYGYTF.

CDR3 protein: CASSLSLAGAGGELFF. For the CDR3, the DNA is TGTGCCAGCAGTTTGAGCCTAGCGGGGGCGGGCGGGGAGCTGTTTTTT. The chain joins TRBV28 to TRBJ2-2, with 10 nucleotides matching TRBD2. Germline V gene lookup returns CDR1 MDHEN and CDR2 SYDVKM. The CDR3 runs to 16 residues. The V segment lost 3 bases and the J segment 7 bases; nucleotides outside the gene matches: 8.

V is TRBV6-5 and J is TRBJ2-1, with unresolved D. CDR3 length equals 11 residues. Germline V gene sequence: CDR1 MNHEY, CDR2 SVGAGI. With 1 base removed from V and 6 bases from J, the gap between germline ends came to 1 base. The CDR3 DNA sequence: TGTGCCAGCAGTTACTTCAATGAGCAGTTCTTC. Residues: CASSYFNEQFF.

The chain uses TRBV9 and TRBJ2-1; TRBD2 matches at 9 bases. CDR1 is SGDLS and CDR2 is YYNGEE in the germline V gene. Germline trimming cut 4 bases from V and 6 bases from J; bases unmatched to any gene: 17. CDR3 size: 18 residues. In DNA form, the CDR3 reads TGTGCCAGCAGCACCCGACCCGTTTCGGGACTAGCAAGCAATGAGCAGTTCTTC. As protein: CASSTRPVSGLASNEQFF.